This is a list of T cell receptor beta chains from one sample in a study of T cells after yellow fever vaccination. MiXCR was run by TCRdb on the 5' RACE reads, yielding one entry per CDR3 protein. The profile shows hundreds of thousands of distinct CDR3 sequences, over 9% of them singletons. The sequenced sample was PBMCs, obtained on the day of the yellow fever booster vaccination. These receptor sequences come from a man aged 25-45 years who received the YFV17D yellow fever vaccine. CDR3s include the opening cysteine and the closing phenylalanine or tryptophan. Fields, in order: J gene, D gene, V gene, clone size, CDR3 protein, CDR3 DNA. A D gene is named only where the DNA matches it firmly. A clone size is listed for some rows: how often the clone was seen (once, few, many), or a class if it is expanded.

>TRBJ2-3|NA|TRBV2|few
CASSIRGGTDTQYF
TGTGCCAGCAGTATCAGGGGTGGCACAGATACGCAGTATTTT
>TRBJ2-5|TRBD2|TRBV11-1|few
CASSPGLAGDNYQETQYF
TGTGCCAGCAGCCCGGGACTAGCGGGGGATAATTACCAAGAGACCCAGTACTTC
>TRBJ2-1|TRBD1|TRBV24-1|NA
CATSEWTGGEQFF
TGTGCCACCAGTGAGTGGACAGGCGGGGAGCAGTTCTTC
>TRBJ2-7|NA|TRBV6-1|few
CASSLVRGDEQYF
TGTGCCAGCAGCCTCGTTCGAGGGGACGAGCAGTACTTC
>TRBJ1-1|NA|TRBV21-1|NA
CASSVEAFF
TGTGCCAGCTCCGTAGAAGCTTTCTTT
>TRBJ2-2|NA|TRBV12-3/TRBV12-4|many
CASSPDTNTGELFF
TGTGCCAGCAGCCCGGACACGAACACCGGGGAGCTGTTTTTT
>TRBJ2-1|NA|TRBV29-1|NA
CSVVPRYSYNEQFF
TGCAGCGTTGTCCCAAGATACTCCTACAATGAGCAGTTCTTC
>TRBJ1-1|NA|TRBV12-3/TRBV12-4|few
CASSFGRLESTEAFF
TGTGCCAGCAGTTTCGGCAGGTTGGAGAGCACTGAAGCTTTCTTT
>TRBJ2-3|TRBD1|TRBV5-1|many
CASSLEGAGARDTQYF
TGCGCCAGCAGCTTGGAGGGGGCAGGTGCCCGGGATACGCAGTATTTT
>TRBJ2-1|NA|TRBV25-1|few
CASTGELGWNNEQFF
TGTGCCAGCACCGGGGAGTTGGGGTGGAACAATGAGCAGTTCTTC
>TRBJ2-4|NA|TRBV12-3/TRBV12-4|few
CASSHIGQEGTIQYF
TGTGCCAGCAGCCATATTGGGCAAGAGGGTACCATTCAGTACTTC
>TRBJ2-5|NA|TRBV5-5|many
CASRTKTPEQETQYF
TGTGCCAGCAGGACAAAAACCCCTGAACAAGAGACCCAGTACTTC
>TRBJ1-5|NA|TRBV2|few
CASRMDGDQPQHF
TGTGCCAGCAGGATGGACGGTGATCAGCCCCAGCATTTT
>TRBJ2-1|NA|TRBV7-8|NA
CASSLWYEQFF
TGTGCCAGCAGCCTCTGGTATGAGCAGTTCTTC